This entry lists 18 T cell receptor beta chains sequenced from one sample in a study of blood T cell repertoires in COVID-19. Here immunoSEQ multiplex PCR was the method, and the copy in TCRdb shows in-frame clones only, minus some. The sample includes 88,000 or so clones, 70% to 80% of them seen just once. The sequencing sample was made of peripheral blood. The receptors come from a human donor in a cohort sampled during active COVID-19.

This rearrangement joins TRBV19 to TRBJ2-7, with D tentatively TRBD1 (6 bases). Per the germline V gene, CDR1 is LNHDA and CDR2 is SQIVND (reference sequence). Trimming shortened V by 4 bases and J by 1 base, and 11 bases separated the two germline ends. The CDR3 extends over 14 amino acids. The CDR3 region is CASSKHRDSYEQYF. CDR3 nucleotides: TGTGCCAGTAGTAAGCACAGGGATTCCTACGAGCAGTACTTC.

The CDR3 bases are TGTGCCAGCAGTCGGACAGTCGAGGGGGAGCTGTTTTTT. Encoded protein: CASSRTVEGELFF. J is TRBJ2-2 and V is TRBV5-5; D is possibly TRBD1 (6 bases). The CDR3 is 13 amino acids. V was pared by 5 bases and J by 8 bases, with 13 bases between. Germline V gives CDR1 SGHKS, CDR2 YYEKEE (reference sequence). The variable domain in full, completed from reference TRBV5-5 and TRBJ2-2, reads DAGVTQSPTHLIKTRGQQVTLRCSPISGHKSVSWYQQVLGQGPQFIFQYYEKEERGRGNFPDRFSARQFPNYSSELNVNALLLGDSALYLCASSRTVEGELFFGEGSRLTVL.

This sequence joins TRBV5-1 and TRBJ2-5; 8 bases match TRBD1. CDR1 is SGHRS and CDR2 is YFSETQ in the germline V gene. V shed 4 bases, J shed 1 base, and the junction held 3 bases outside the gene matches. CDR3 length equals 14 residues. CDR3 sequence (DNA): TGCGCCAGCAGCGTGGGGACAGGCCAAGAGACCCAGTACTTC. Translation gives CASSVGTGQETQYF.

The V and J genes are TRBV5-1 and TRBJ2-1; 8 nucleotides agree with TRBD2. Germline assignment: CDR1 SGHRS and CDR2 YFSETQ. J was trimmed by 5 bases and V by 5 bases; bases with no gene match: 6. This CDR3 has 14 residues. The CDR3 spells CASRSGSSDNEQFF. CDR3 DNA: TGCGCCAGCAGGAGCGGGAGTTCCGACAATGAGCAGTTCTTC.

This clone was seen more than once but under ten times. The chain combines TRBV10-3 with TRBJ2-7; 7 bases fit TRBD1. The CDR3 length is 13 residues. Germline-derived CDR1 and CDR2 are ENHRY and SYGVKD. V lost 2 bases and J lost 6; bases outside the gene matches: 4. The CDR3 reads CAISERDSSEQYF. Written as DNA, the CDR3 is TGTGCCATCAGTGAGCGGGACAGTTCCGAGCAGTACTTC.

This clone was found a few times. The rearrangement joins TRBV5-4 to TRBJ2-6; D unresolved. Trimming left V 4 bases short and J 0 bases short, with 14 bases between. Germline V gene sequence: CDR1 SGHNT, CDR2 YYREEE (reference sequence). The CDR3 runs to 17 residues. CDR3 nucleotide sequence: TGTGCCAGCAGCGTGGGTGGCAGGCGCTCTGGGGCCAACGTCCTGACTTTC. Its translation is CASSVGGRRSGANVLTF.

In this sample, this clone turned up a few times. The chain uses TRBV7-2 and TRBJ2-5; 9 nucleotides align to TRBD2. J was trimmed by 5 bases and V by 1 base; bases with no gene match: 5. Germline V gives CDR1 SGHTA, CDR2 FQGNSA. This CDR3 contains 15 residues. In DNA form, the CDR3 reads TGTGCCAGCAGCTTAGTTGTGGCGGGAGGGGAGACCCAGTACTTC. Amino acid sequence: CASSLVVAGGETQYF.

The gene calls are TRBV5-4 and TRBJ2-3, with D maybe TRBD2 (5 bases). The ends were cut back, 4 bases at V and 0 bases at J, with 15 bases in the middle. The germline V gene has CDR1 SGHNT and CDR2 YYREEE (reference sequence). The CDR3 sequence is 16 residues long. The CDR3 bases are TGTGCCAGCAGCCCGGAAGCGGAGAGGAGCACAGATACGCAGTATTTT. Protein: CASSPEAERSTDTQYF.

This clone was seen a few times. The V and J genes are TRBV6-5 and TRBJ2-1, with 8 positions matching TRBD2. Germline CDR1 reads MNHEY; CDR2 reads SVGAGI. The CDR3 loop spans 12 amino acids. V lost 1 base and J lost 12; bases outside the gene matches: 2. The CDR3 spells CASSYLAGTQFF. The CDR3 DNA follows: TGTGCCAGCAGTTACTTAGCGGGGACGCAGTTCTTC.

V usage is TRBV12-5 and J usage is TRBJ2-6; 9 bases line up with TRBD1. Trimming took 5 bases from V and 1 from J; bases not matched to a gene: 6. Germline assignment: CDR1 LGHNT and CDR2 FRNRAP. The CDR3 has 17 amino acids. The CDR3 nucleotides are TGTGCTAGTGGTCTTGGACAGGGGTTGTCTGGGGCCAACGTCCTGACTTTC. It yields the protein CASGLGQGLSGANVLTF.

This clone has a count of ten or more. The rearrangement links TRBV4-1 to TRBJ1-2; D may be TRBD1 (5 bases). From germline, CDR1 is MGHRA and CDR2 YSYEKL. Trimming stripped 1 base from V and 4 bases from J, with 16 bases between. The CDR3 totals 16 residues. In DNA form, the CDR3 reads TGCGCCAGCAGCCAAGGGACACAGATAACTGGCTATGGCTACACCTTC. It codes for CASSQGTQITGYGYTF.

J is TRBJ2-5 and V is TRBV19; 7 bases agree with TRBD2. Germline V gives CDR1 LNHDA, CDR2 SQIVND (reference sequence). Trimming removed 3 bases from V and 5 bases from J; junction bases left unmatched: 9. The CDR3 consists of 15 residues. The CDR3 DNA reads as TGTGCCAGTAGTATGGGCGGGAGCGTGAGTGAGACCCAGTACTTC. It translates to CASSMGGSVSETQYF.

This clone was counted a single time. The V gene is TRBV6-5, the J gene TRBJ2-7; 7 bases fit TRBD1. The germline V gene encodes CDR1 MNHEY and CDR2 SVGAGI. Losses at the gene ends were 7 bases for V and 1 base for J; bases not matched to a gene: 4. CDR3 length equals 13 residues. The CDR3 DNA reads TGTGCCAGCAACAGGGGCCTATCCTACGAGCAGTACTTC. It codes for CASNRGLSYEQYF.

This clone showed up just once. The chain joins TRBV11-2 to TRBJ1-3, with D unresolved. Germline lookup yields CDR1 SGHAT and CDR2 FQNNGV. The CDR3 sequence is 15 residues long. Trimming removed 5 bases from V and 0 bases from J, with 11 bases in between. This CDR3 reads CASSASPSSGNTIYF. The CDR3 nucleotides are TGTGCCAGCAGCGCCTCCCCTAGCTCTGGAAACACCATATATTTT. The whole variable domain, filled in from reference TRBV11-2 and TRBJ1-3, reads EAGVAQSPRYKIIEKRQSVAFWCNPISGHATLYWYQQILGQGPKLLIQFQNNGVVDDSQLPKDRFSAERLKGVDSTLKIQPAKLEDSAVYLCASSASPSSGNTIYFGEGSWLTVV.

The chain joins TRBV7-9 to TRBJ2-3, with a weak D call TRBD1 (5 bases). Germline assignment: CDR1 SEHNR and CDR2 FQNEAQ (reference sequence). Trimming cost V 8 bases and J 4 bases, with 16 bases left between them. The CDR3 consists of 14 residues. In nucleotides, the CDR3 is TGTGCCAGCCTATCTGGGGCAGGGTCAGATACGCAGTATTTT. It yields the protein CASLSGAGSDTQYF.

This clone was seen a single time. The J gene is TRBJ1-1, the V gene TRBV24-1; D uncertain. The CDR3 is 13 amino acids. The V gene's germline CDR1 is KGHDR and CDR2 SFDVKD. Trimming stripped 3 bases from V and 1 base from J, with 5 bases between. The CDR3: CATSDSTNTEAFF. The CDR3 DNA is TGTGCCACCAGTGATAGCACGAACACTGAAGCTTTCTTT.

V usage is TRBV4-3 and J usage is TRBJ2-1; 8 bases are a match to TRBD2. The CDR3 sequence is 15 residues long. Germline V lookup: CDR1 LGHNA, CDR2 YSLEER. Trimming cost V 1 base and J 7 bases; bases outside gene matches: 6. The CDR3 region has the DNA TGCGCCAGCAGCCAAGGGGGCGGGGGGTGGAATGAGCAGTTCTTC. This translates into CASSQGGGGWNEQFF.

This chain joins TRBV24-1 and TRBJ2-3; D might be TRBD1 (6 bases). V lost 4 bases and J 2 bases, leaving 9 bases between the germline ends. Germline V CDR1 and CDR2: KGHDR, SFDVKD. The length of the CDR3 is 14 residues. The CDR3 loop is CATSETGHTDTQYF. CDR3 in DNA: TGTGCCACCAGTGAGACGGGACACACAGATACGCAGTATTTT.